Each of the 26 T cell receptor beta chains below was sequenced from the same sample in a study of cytomegalovirus exposure and HLA in healthy donors. The primer mix had 60 Vbeta and 13 Jbeta primers. Produced via immunoSEQ multiplex PCR; TCRdb's table is partial and in-frame only. The table records 100,000 to 150,000 clones, roughly 80% of them present only once. Input material: PBMCs. The receptor set was obtained from a woman between 35 and 50 years old in good health and CMV-seropositive.

This chain uses TRBV5-1 with TRBJ2-7; possibly TRBD2 for D (6 bases). CDR3 length: 14 amino acids. Trimming removed 8 bases from V and 3 bases from J, with 18 bases in between. The germline gives CDR1 SGHRS, CDR2 YFSETQ. CDR3 coding DNA: TGCGCCAGTTCCATGGAGGGGCGTGACTACGAGCAGTACTTC. This translates into CASSMEGRDYEQYF.

The chain links TRBV27 to TRBJ1-4, with D possibly TRBD1 on 5 matching bases. V lost 2 bases and J 3 bases, leaving 7 bases between the germline ends. This CDR3 region has 14 residues. Per the germline V gene, CDR1 is MNHEY and CDR2 is SMNVEV (reference sequence). Written as DNA, the CDR3 is TGTGCCAGCAGTTTAGTAGGGGCTAATGAAAAACTGTTTTTT. The encoded protein is CASSLVGANEKLFF.

V is TRBV13 and J is TRBJ2-7; TRBD2 might be the D (5 bases). Between the trimmed V and J ends, which lost 5 bases and 7 bases, there was a span of 27 bases. Germline V gives CDR1 PRHDT, CDR2 FYEKMQ (reference sequence). There are 17 residues in the CDR3. The chain's CDR3 is CASSGRLTAPSPLEQYF. CDR3 in DNA: TGTGCCAGCAGCGGACGACTAACGGCCCCAAGTCCCCTTGAGCAGTACTTC.

Turning to this clone: This CDR3 is also generated by other DNA sequences in the sample. This chain uses TRBV27 with TRBJ2-7, with unresolved D. The CDR3 sequence is 11 residues long. The germline CDR1 and CDR2 sequences are MNHEY and SMNVEV (reference sequence). Deletions cut 4 bases from V and 2 bases from J, with 3 bases between. DNA of the CDR3: TGTGCCAGCAGTTCGGCCTACGAGCAGTACTTC. Translated: CASSSAYEQYF.

The chain uses TRBV7-9 and TRBJ1-5, with 7 bases lining up with TRBD1. Germline V CDR1 and CDR2: SEHNR, FQNEAQ (reference sequence). The CDR3 loop spans 15 amino acids. V lost 4 bases to trimming and J lost 4 bases; unmatched junction nucleotides: 7. CDR3 amino acids: CASSSLQGPNQPQHF. The CDR3 coding sequence is TGTGCCAGCAGCTCTCTACAGGGGCCAAATCAGCCCCAGCATTTT.

Only a few counts were recorded for this clone. The chain employs TRBV6-4 and TRBJ2-3; TRBD2 aligns across 7 bases. The CDR3 is made up of 14 amino acids. With V trimmed by 0 bases and J by 4 bases, 1 base remained unmatched. Germline lookup yields CDR1 MRHNA and CDR2 SNTAGT. CDR3 loop: CASSDSREPDTQYF. The DNA of the CDR3 is TGTGCCAGCAGTGACTCGCGGGAGCCAGATACGCAGTATTTT.

In this sample, this clone turned up once. The V call is TRBV18, the J call TRBJ2-7, with D tentatively TRBD1 (5 bases). The CDR3 has 12 residues. Germline V gene sequence: CDR1 KGHSH, CDR2 LQKENI. V was shortened by 3 bases and J by 3 bases, with 6 bases between the two germline ends. CDR3 loop: CASSPDSYEQYF. The CDR3 DNA is TGTGCCAGCTCACCTGACAGCTACGAGCAGTACTTC.

The rearrangement uses TRBV9 and TRBJ2-7; D is unresolved. This CDR3 spans 13 amino acids. In germline, CDR1 is SGDLS, CDR2 YYNGEE. The germline V and J ends were trimmed by 0 bases and 4 bases, with 8 bases remaining between them. For the CDR3, the DNA is TGTGCCAGCAGCGTAGCCCCGGAGTACGAGCAGTACTTC. The encoded protein is CASSVAPEYEQYF. Combining the CDR3 with reference TRBV9 and TRBJ2-7 gives the whole variable domain DSGVTQTPKHLITATGQRVTLRCSPRSGDLSVYWYQQSLDQGLQFLIQYYNGEERAKGNILERFSAQQFPDLHSELNLSSLELGDSALYFCASSVAPEYEQYFGPGTRLTVT.

The genes are TRBV2 and TRBJ2-1; D perhaps matches TRBD2 (5 bases). This CDR3 contains 16 residues. The V end lost 5 bases, the J end lost 6 bases, and 20 bases lay between the germline ends. The germline V gene has CDR1 SNHLY and CDR2 FYNNEI. The CDR3 reads CASSFSVGQPRNEQFF. The DNA of the CDR3 is TGTGCCAGCAGTTTTAGCGTAGGCCAGCCCCGCAATGAGCAGTTCTTC.

The rearrangement joins TRBV7-8 to TRBJ1-2, with unresolved D. The ends were cut back, 3 bases at V and 12 bases at J, with 23 bases in the middle. The CDR3 length is 15 residues. Germline V gene lookup returns CDR1 SGHVS and CDR2 FQNEAQ. CDR3 DNA sequence: TGTGCCAGCAGCTTCAGCACTCTACCCTACTTGGAGGACACCTTC. As protein: CASSFSTLPYLEDTF. The variable domain in full, completed from reference TRBV7-8 and TRBJ1-2, reads GAGVSQSPRYKVAKRGQDVALRCDPISGHVSLFWYQQALGQGPEFLTYFQNEAQLDKSGLPSDRFFAERPEGSVSTLKIQRTQQEDSAVYLCASSFSTLPYLEDTFGSGTRLTVV.

The chain carries TRBV29-1 and TRBJ2-7; D ambiguous. V shed 3 bases and J shed 2 bases, with 14 bases lying between them. In germline, CDR1 is SQVTM, CDR2 ANQGSEA. CDR3 length equals 14 residues. The CDR3 region is CSVEMESPPYEQYF. Written as DNA, the CDR3 is TGCAGCGTTGAGATGGAGTCACCCCCCTACGAGCAGTACTTC.

CDR3 nucleotide sequence: TGTGCCAGCAGCCCGTTTAGCGGGGGATATTTAGAGCAGTACTTC. Its protein is CASSPFSGGYLEQYF. This chain uses TRBV28 with TRBJ2-7; 9 nucleotides line up with TRBD2. Per the germline V gene, CDR1 is MDHEN and CDR2 is SYDVKM. The length of the CDR3 is 15 residues. The V segment lost 6 bases and the J segment 7 bases; nucleotides outside the gene matches: 13.

This clone was found once. The J gene is TRBJ2-1, the V gene TRBV5-1, with D hard to call. V was shortened by 0 bases and J by 10 bases, with 11 bases between the two germline ends. Per the germline V gene, CDR1 is SGHRS and CDR2 is YFSETQ. The CDR3 has 13 residues. The CDR3 protein is CASSLVSFPEQFF. The DNA of the CDR3 is TGCGCCAGCAGCTTGGTTTCGTTCCCCGAGCAGTTCTTC.

This chain connects TRBV28 to TRBJ2-7, with D perhaps TRBD1 (6 bases). V lost 1 base and J 1 base, leaving 11 bases between the germline ends. The V gene's germline CDR1 is MDHEN and CDR2 SYDVKM. The CDR3 is 15 residues long. The CDR3 loop reads CASSLFLDRSYEQYF. DNA for the CDR3: TGTGCCAGCAGTTTATTCTTGGACAGATCCTACGAGCAGTACTTC.

The V and J genes are TRBV7-2 and TRBJ2-7; 8 bases are shared with TRBD2. CDR3 size: 14 residues. Trimming took 4 bases from V and 6 from J; bases not matched to a gene: 8. From germline, CDR1 is SGHTA and CDR2 FQGNSA. The DNA for the CDR3 is TGTGCCAGCAGCTCCCTGGGGACTAGGGGCGAGCAGTACTTC. It yields the protein CASSSLGTRGEQYF. The complete variable domain, with remaining parts taken from reference TRBV7-2 and TRBJ2-7, reads GAGVSQSPSNKVTEKGKDVELRCDPISGHTALYWYRQSLGQGLEFLIYFQGNSAPDKSGLPSDRFSAERTGGSVSTLTIQRTQQEDSAVYLCASSSLGTRGEQYFGPGTRLTVT.

The V gene is TRBV28, the J gene TRBJ2-7; no firm D call. The CDR3 has 17 amino acids. Trimming shortened V by 0 bases and J by 3 bases, and 18 bases separated the two germline ends. Germline loops: CDR1 MDHEN, CDR2 SYDVKM. The CDR3 spells CASSLWVGGTNDYEQYF. CDR3 DNA sequence: TGTGCCAGCAGTTTATGGGTCGGCGGAACCAATGACTACGAGCAGTACTTC. The full variable domain, rest sourced from reference TRBV28 and TRBJ2-7, is DVKVTQSSRYLVKRTGEKVFLECVQDMDHENMFWYRQDPGLGLRLIYFSYDVKMKEKGDIPEGYSVSREKKERFSLILESASTNQTSMYLCASSLWVGGTNDYEQYFGPGTRLTVT.

V is TRBV4-3 and J is TRBJ2-7, with 8 nucleotides matching TRBD1. The V gene's germline CDR1 is LGHNA and CDR2 YSLEER. V was pared by 1 base and J by 3 bases, with 8 bases of the junction left unmatched. The CDR3 is 16 residues long. CDR3 in DNA: TGCGCCAGCAGCCAAGTCTCAGGGGGCATAAACTACGAGCAGTACTTC. It specifies CASSQVSGGINYEQYF.

This chain joins TRBV9 and TRBJ1-2; D is possibly TRBD1 (6 bases). CDR1 SGDLS and CDR2 YYNGEE come from the germline V gene. Deletions cut 3 bases from V and 8 bases from J, with 17 bases between. The CDR3 is 14 amino acids. For the CDR3, the DNA is TGTGCCAGCAGCGGGACAGTTCTTTGGAGAGGCTACACCTTC. Amino acid sequence: CASSGTVLWRGYTF.

This clone was found a few times. The rearrangement uses TRBV7-9 and TRBJ1-1; 7 nucleotides align to TRBD1. V was clipped by 5 bases and J by 3 bases; unmatched bases: 3. The CDR3 totals 13 residues. Germline lookup yields CDR1 SEHNR and CDR2 FQNEAQ (reference sequence). The CDR3 nucleotides are TGTGCCAGCAGCAGGGACAGATACACTGAAGCTTTCTTT. Its translation: CASSRDRYTEAFF. Full variable domain (missing parts from reference TRBV7-9 and TRBJ1-1): DTGVSQNPRHKITKRGQNVTFRCDPISEHNRLYWYRQTLGQGPEFLTYFQNEAQLEKSRLLSDRFSAERPKGSFSTLEIQRTEQGDSAMYLCASSRDRYTEAFFGQGTRLTVV.

The chain uses TRBV7-2 and TRBJ2-1, with D perhaps matching TRBD1 (6 bases). The germline gives CDR1 SGHTA, CDR2 FQGNSA. This CDR3 has 14 amino acids. The ends were cut back, 7 bases at V and 2 bases at J, with 12 bases in the middle. CDR3 sequence: CASNTGHPYNEQFF. In DNA form, the CDR3 reads TGTGCCAGCAACACGGGACATCCCTACAATGAGCAGTTCTTC. Full variable domain (rest looked up from reference TRBV7-2 and TRBJ2-1): GAGVSQSPSNKVTEKGKDVELRCDPISGHTALYWYRQSLGQGLEFLIYFQGNSAPDKSGLPSDRFSAERTGGSVSTLTIQRTQQEDSAVYLCASNTGHPYNEQFFGPGTRLTVL.

This rearrangement joins TRBV7-9 to TRBJ2-1; D not certain. V lost 3 bases, J lost 7 bases, and 16 bases lay in between. CDR1 is SEHNR and CDR2 is FQNEAQ in the germline V gene (reference sequence). The CDR3 runs 15 residues. The CDR3 reads CASSFSHIQWNEQFF. Written as DNA, the CDR3 is TGTGCCAGCAGCTTTTCACACATTCAGTGGAATGAGCAGTTCTTC.

CDR3 nucleotides: TGTGCCAGCACCCGCCAGGAAGATACGCAGTATTTT. This translates into CASTRQEDTQYF. The chain links TRBV5-6 to TRBJ2-3; D unclear. V lost 6 bases and J lost 5, with 10 bases in between. CDR1 is SGHDT and CDR2 is YYEEEE in the germline V gene. CDR3 length equals 12 residues.

This clone was seen a handful of times. Likely a read error: the CDR3 ends without its conserved phenylalanine or tryptophan. The DNA is omitted, as the CDR3 cannot be located on it reliably, and the CDR3 follows TCRdb's listing. The CDR3 protein is CASSLLEEFL. J is TRBJ2-7 and V is TRBV5-8; no check of the table's D call, TRBD2, against the DNA was made. The CDR3 has 10 amino acids, counting both end residues. Looked up from germline, CDR1 is SGHTS and CDR2 is YDEGEE.

This clone was recorded only once. This chain connects TRBV5-1 to TRBJ1-2; TRBD1 matches at 8 bases. The CDR3 sequence is 15 residues long. The germline CDR1 and CDR2 sequences are SGHRS and YFSETQ. V was clipped by 4 bases and J by 8 bases; unmatched bases: 13. The chain's CDR3 is CASSPTVGTGQGYTF. The CDR3 region has the DNA TGCGCCAGCAGCCCGACAGTAGGGACAGGTCAAGGCTACACCTTC. Looking up the rest from reference TRBV5-1 and TRBJ1-2 gives the full variable domain: KAGVTQTPRYLIKTRGQQVTLSCSPISGHRSVSWYQQTPGQGLQFLFEYFSETQRNKGNFPGRFSGRQFSNSRSEMNVSTLELGDSALYLCASSPTVGTGQGYTFGSGTRLTVV.

This rearrangement joins TRBV5-4 to TRBJ2-3, with D perhaps TRBD2 (6 bases). CDR1 SGHNT and CDR2 YYREEE come from the germline V gene (reference sequence). V gave up 0 bases and J gave up 3 bases, with 8 bases separating them. The CDR3 is 14 amino acids. The CDR3: CASSLDGRTDTQYF. CDR3 coding DNA: TGTGCCAGCAGCTTGGACGGGAGAACAGATACGCAGTATTTT.

This chain joins TRBV4-2 and TRBJ1-6; no clear D. Between the trimmed V and J ends, which lost 1 base and 8 bases, there was a span of 3 bases. Germline V gene sequence: CDR1 LGHNA, CDR2 YNFKEQ. The CDR3 has 12 amino acids. The CDR3 reads CASSQADSPLHF. The CDR3 DNA sequence: TGTGCCAGCAGCCAAGCCGATTCACCCCTCCACTTT.